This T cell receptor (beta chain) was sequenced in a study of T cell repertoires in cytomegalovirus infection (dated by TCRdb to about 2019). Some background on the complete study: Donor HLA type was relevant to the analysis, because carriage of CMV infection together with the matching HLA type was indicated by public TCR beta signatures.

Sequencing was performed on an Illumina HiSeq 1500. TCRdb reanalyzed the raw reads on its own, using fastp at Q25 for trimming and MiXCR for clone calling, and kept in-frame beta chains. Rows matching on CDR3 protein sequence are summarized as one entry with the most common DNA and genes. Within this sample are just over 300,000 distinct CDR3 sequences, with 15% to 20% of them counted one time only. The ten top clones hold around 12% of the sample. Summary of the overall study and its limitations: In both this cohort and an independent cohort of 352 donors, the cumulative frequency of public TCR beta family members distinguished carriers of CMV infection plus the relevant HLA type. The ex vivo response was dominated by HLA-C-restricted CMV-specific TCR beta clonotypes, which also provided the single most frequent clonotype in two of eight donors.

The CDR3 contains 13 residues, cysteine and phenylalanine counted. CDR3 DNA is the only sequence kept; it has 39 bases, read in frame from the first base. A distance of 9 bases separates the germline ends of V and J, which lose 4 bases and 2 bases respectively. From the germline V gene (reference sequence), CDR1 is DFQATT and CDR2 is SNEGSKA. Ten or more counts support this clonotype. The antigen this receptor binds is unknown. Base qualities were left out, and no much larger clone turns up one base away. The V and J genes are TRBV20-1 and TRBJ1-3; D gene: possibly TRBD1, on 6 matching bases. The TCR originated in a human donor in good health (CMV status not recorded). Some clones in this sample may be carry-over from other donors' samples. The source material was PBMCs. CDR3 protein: CSAMNRAGNTIYF. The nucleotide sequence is TGCAGTGCTATGAACAGGGCTGGAAACACCATATATTTT.